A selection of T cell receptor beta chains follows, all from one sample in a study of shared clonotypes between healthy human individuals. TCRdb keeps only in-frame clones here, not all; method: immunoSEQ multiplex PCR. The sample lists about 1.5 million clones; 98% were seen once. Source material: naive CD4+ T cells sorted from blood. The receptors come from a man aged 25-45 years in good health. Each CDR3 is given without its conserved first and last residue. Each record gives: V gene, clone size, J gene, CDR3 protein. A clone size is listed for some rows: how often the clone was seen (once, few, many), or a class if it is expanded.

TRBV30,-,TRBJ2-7,AWSPRILRREVAYEQY
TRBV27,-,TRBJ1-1,ASSAGQTNTEAF
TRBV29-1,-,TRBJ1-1,SALEEAF
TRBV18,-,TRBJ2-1,ASSPPHRLEQF
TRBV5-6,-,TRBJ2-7,ASSLDRRAEQY
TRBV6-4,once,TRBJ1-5,ASGRTANQPQH
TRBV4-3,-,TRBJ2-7,ASSQRGGTGVYEQY
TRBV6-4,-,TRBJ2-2,ASSDTGGSAGELF
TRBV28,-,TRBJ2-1,ASTYFQGGTHNEQF
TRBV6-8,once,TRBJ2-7,ASSSSDPLGDEQY
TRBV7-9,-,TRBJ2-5,ASSHSRGGFQETQY
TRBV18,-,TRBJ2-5,ASSPPTFQETQY
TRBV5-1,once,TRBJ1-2,ASSYASEAKGVGYT
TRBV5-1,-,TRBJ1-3,ASSFIGSSGNTIY
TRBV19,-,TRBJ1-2,ASSLPISQGAVRGYT
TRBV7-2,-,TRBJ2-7,ASSFLAGNEQY
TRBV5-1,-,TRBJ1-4,ASSPGVRADATNEKLF
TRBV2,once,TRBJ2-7,ASRTGIYEQY
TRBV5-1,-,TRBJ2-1,ASSSLTSGSSDEQF
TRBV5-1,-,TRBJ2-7,ASRLSGSYEQY
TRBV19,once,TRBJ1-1,ASRGESLPVRNTEAF
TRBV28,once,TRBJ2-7,ASGTVSYEQY
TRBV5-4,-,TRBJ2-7,ASSGAGLYEQY
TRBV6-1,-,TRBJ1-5,ASSESSNQPQH
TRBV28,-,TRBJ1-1,ASSFSWRLGTEAF
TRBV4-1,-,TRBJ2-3,ASSLASNTDTQY
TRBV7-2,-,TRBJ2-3,ASSTDYADTQY
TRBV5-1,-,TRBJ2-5,ASSLKGWETQY
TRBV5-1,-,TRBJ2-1,ASSLEWQDSNEQF
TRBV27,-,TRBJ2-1,ASSSPRRDQQF
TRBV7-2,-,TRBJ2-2,ASSPATARTGELF
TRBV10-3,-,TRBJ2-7,AISELRGPGYEQY
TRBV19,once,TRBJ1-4,ASIDGGAANEKLF
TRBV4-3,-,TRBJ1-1,ASSQAVQGRTEAF
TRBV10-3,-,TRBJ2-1,AIGRTLKDEQF
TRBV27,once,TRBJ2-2,ASSFQHTGELF
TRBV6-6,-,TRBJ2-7,ASTVDGARGEQY
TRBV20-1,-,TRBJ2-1,SAVGDEQF
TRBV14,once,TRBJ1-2,ASSLGQGYGYT
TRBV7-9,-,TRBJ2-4,ASSLVVGRAKNIQY
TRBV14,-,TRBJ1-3,ASSQVPGAGNTIY
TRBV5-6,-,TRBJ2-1,ASSLARVLFNEQF
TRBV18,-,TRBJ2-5,ASSTTGQETQY
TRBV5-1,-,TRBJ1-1,ASENQGGTEAF
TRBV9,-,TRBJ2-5,ASSVAAIQETQY
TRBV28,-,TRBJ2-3,ASSLVLAEDSADTQY
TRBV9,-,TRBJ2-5,ASSVSSGRGETQY
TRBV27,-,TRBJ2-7,ASSLIGVPSYEQY
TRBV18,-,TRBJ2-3,ASSPLTSGSITVTDTQY
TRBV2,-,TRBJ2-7,ASSTRTGSYEQY
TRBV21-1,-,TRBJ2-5,ASSKWAIRGQETQY
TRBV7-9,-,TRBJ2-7,ASSPRLAGAYEQY
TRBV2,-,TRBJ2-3,ASGEEDTQY
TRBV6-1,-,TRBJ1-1,ASSEAQGGTEAF
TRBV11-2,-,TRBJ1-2,ASSLVRDGYT